A single TCR beta chain is shown here with its context. Antigen specificity is unknown. Indicated time point: cycle 4 day 1 (C4D1), after more than five weeks of nivolumab. All patients experienced relapse after autologous stem cell transplantation, and brentuximab vedotin exposure was variable. Complete response, partial response or progressive disease were the best responses. The data derive from a study of PD-1 blockade in classical Hodgkin lymphoma. The study, taken as a whole, reports: TCR diversity at baseline was reported to be reduced in newly diagnosed patients relative to healthy donors. Partial responders and progressors had significantly lower baseline TCR diversity. By cycle point C4D1, TCR diversity had risen significantly in CD4+ cells (but not CD8+ cells).

The table came from immunoSEQ multiplex PCR; TCRdb's copy has only in-frame clones and leaves some out. The top ten hold roughly 17% of the sample, which has about 32,000 clones, roughly four fifths seen once. V was clipped by 1 base and J by 1 base, with 10 bases between them. The CDR3 covers 15 residues. Germline V gene data show CDR1 as SGHTA and CDR2 as FQGNSA. The source of this sequence is a human donor with classical Hodgkin lymphoma. The gene calls are TRBV7-2 and TRBJ2-5; D unresolved. The sample was peripheral blood mononuclear cells (PBMCs), taken before the fourth cycle of nivolumab. CDR3 protein: CASSLVYRPQETQYF. In nucleotides, the CDR3 is TGTGCCAGCAGCTTAGTATACAGACCCCAAGAGACCCAGTACTTC.